The sequence of this T cell receptor (beta chain) was determined in a study of CD8 T cells in ankylosing spondylitis. Study-wide results and caveats: Both synovial fluid and blood in reactive arthritis had previously been reported to carry some motif variants. Within ankylosing spondylitis blood, a TCR beta motif made up of seven to nine highly homologous variants appeared to be characteristic. As reported, disease-linked clones showed significant enrichment in matched ankylosing spondylitis synovial fluid.

V lost 8 bases, J lost 11 bases, and 15 bases lay in between. The CDR3 is 11 amino acids. Germline V gene data show CDR1 as SGHVS and CDR2 as FQNEAQ. Preparation of TCR beta libraries was done by quantitative 5'-RACE with molecular barcodes. TCRdb recomputed calls from the 5' RACE reads with MiXCR, one row per CDR3 protein. The sample has some 140,000 distinct CDR3 sequences, 6% to 8.5% seen once; the top ten hold 9.5% to 15%. To note about this clonotype: What it binds is unknown. This clone may be a read error of a much larger clone one base away.

The clonotype comes from a female donor with ankylosing spondylitis or in good health (not recorded which). This chain joins TRBV7-8 and TRBJ1-1; no clear D. The sample taken for sequencing was blood, either unsorted or a sorted T cell fraction (not recorded which). This CDR3 reads CASLVVGKAFF. The CDR3 bases are TGTGCCAGCCTAGTGGTGGGGAAGGCTTTCTTT.